The T cell receptor (beta chain) under discussion was sequenced for a study of blood T cell repertoires in COVID-19. The CDR3 is 16 amino acids. V was pared by 0 bases and J by 2 bases, with 11 bases between. CDR1 and CDR2 (germline): SGHRS, YFSETQ. Per the original methods: By means of reference gene primer amplification, nucleated cell counts were estimated. Clones were sequenced by immunoSEQ multiplex PCR, and TCRdb holds only the in-frame ones, with some missing. The D gene and trimming were derived from the DNA, and the V and J assignments and clone size from that table. Of approximately 76,000 clones listed, 87% were seen once; the top ten hold 6.5% to 9.5%.

The material sequenced was peripheral blood. The J gene is TRBJ2-2, the V gene TRBV5-1; possible D gene TRBD2, 6 bases. This clonotype was sampled from a man aged 25 to 40 with acute or convalescent COVID-19. CDR3 in amino acids: CASSLVGRGNTGELFF. CDR3 coding DNA: TGCGCCAGCAGCTTGGTCGGGAGAGGCAACACCGGGGAGCTGTTTTTT.